This TCR beta chain was observed in a study of T cell changes during pregnancy in multiple sclerosis. Germline assignment: CDR1 SGHRS and CDR2 YFSETQ. The CDR3 is made up of 17 amino acids. Trimming cost V 4 bases and J 1 base; bases outside gene matches: 6. Sequencing used immunoSEQ multiplex PCR; TCRdb keeps in-frame clones, though not all of them. Here the sample spans 35,000 to 45,000 clones, roughly 93% being singletons. The chain joins TRBV5-1 to TRBJ2-1, with TRBD2 matching 12 bases. Specimen: CD4+ T cells from peripheral blood mononuclear cells, collected in the first trimester of pregnancy. The receptor was derived from a female donor with multiple sclerosis, enrolled in a pregnancy study. The CDR3 bases are TGCGCCAGCAGCCCTAGGACTAGCGGGGCATCCTACAATGAGCAGTTCTTC. Protein sequence: CASSPRTSGASYNEQFF.